Given below is one T cell receptor (beta chain) in context. Per the authors' pipeline: It was from reference gene primer amplification that nucleated cell counts were estimated. Produced via immunoSEQ multiplex PCR; TCRdb's table is partial and in-frame only. D and trimming were read from the DNA, whereas the V and J calls and clone size are those reported in that table. The sample holds about 120,000 clones, roughly 88% seen once. This specimen comes from a study of blood T cell repertoires in COVID-19. Study background: Collection of acute and convalescent COVID-19 samples took place in the United States, Italy and Spain. PBMCs, B-cell-depleted T cells, or T cells were the source of the cDNA or gDNA that made up the material.

Trimming removed 1 base at V and 7 bases at J, with 7 bases between. Germline CDR1 and CDR2: MDHEN and SYDVKM. This CDR3 has 12 residues. This TCR derives from a man aged 40-50 years with acute or convalescent COVID-19. The chain joins TRBV28 to TRBJ1-2; no clear D gene. The sample was peripheral blood. The CDR3 loop reads CASSLLPGGYTF. The DNA for the CDR3 is TGTGCCAGCAGTTTATTACCCGGTGGCTACACCTTC.